A selection of T cell receptor beta chains follows, all from one sample in a study of blood T cell repertoires in COVID-19. Method: immunoSEQ multiplex PCR; TCRdb's copy keeps in-frame clones and lacks some. The profile shows 60,000 to 80,000 clones, approximately 92% of them singletons. Sequencing used peripheral blood. These receptors were taken from a human donor in a cohort sampled during active COVID-19. Both conserved end residues are part of each CDR3. The D gene is left open where the match is weak. Rows may omit the clone size; those that give it use once, few, many or a size class.

TRBV2	.	13	.	TRBJ1-6	TGTGCCAGCAGCGACTCCAGACAGTCACCCCTCCACTTT	CASSDSRQSPLHF
TRBV6-5	once	14	TRBD1	TRBJ1-1	TGTGCCACCAGGGACAGGGGCACGAACACTGAAGCTTTCTTT	CATRDRGTNTEAFF
TRBV5-1	.	13	.	TRBJ2-5	TGCGCCAGCAGCTTGGAGGGGCAGGGGACCCAGTACTTC	CASSLEGQGTQYF
TRBV7-2	.	15	TRBD2	TRBJ2-2	TGTGCCAGCAGCTTCCCTAGCGGGGGCACCGGGGAGCTGTTTTTT	CASSFPSGGTGELFF
TRBV10-3	.	13	.	TRBJ1-3	TGTGCCATCAGTGCGGGCTCTGGAAACACCATATATTTT	CAISAGSGNTIYF
TRBV28	.	14	.	TRBJ1-2	TGTGCCAGCAGAGGGGAGGGGGGGGCGCGAGGCTACACCTTC	CASRGEGGARGYTF
TRBV5-6	.	15	.	TRBJ2-3	TGTGCCAGCAGCTTTGAATACGGGAACACAGATACGCAGTATTTT	CASSFEYGNTDTQYF
TRBV15	.	14	TRBD2	TRBJ2-3	TGTGCCACCAGCAGAGGACTAGCAAGAGATACGCAGTATTTT	CATSRGLARDTQYF
TRBV6-5	.	14	TRBD1	TRBJ2-7	TGTGCCAGCACCCGAGGACAGGGACGTTACGAGCAGTACTTC	CASTRGQGRYEQYF
TRBV5-6	.	14	.	TRBJ2-5	TGTGCCAGCAGTTCCGGTCTTCTGGAAGAGACCCAGTACTTC	CASSSGLLEETQYF
TRBV27	.	16	TRBD2	TRBJ2-2	TGTGCCAGCAGGCCCCTTCTAGCGGGATGGGCCGGGGAGCTGTTTTTT	CASRPLLAGWAGELFF
TRBV11-2	.	17	TRBD1	TRBJ2-2	TGTGCCAGCAGCTTCCCCCGACAGGGGGGGAACACCGGGGAGCTGTTTTTT	CASSFPRQGGNTGELFF
TRBV7-8	.	14	TRBD2	TRBJ2-7	TGTGCCAGCAGCCTCCCGGGGGGAGCAGGCGAGCAGTACTTC	CASSLPGGAGEQYF
TRBV6-5	.	13	.	TRBJ2-1	TGTGCCAGCAAACAGGGAAACGTCAATGAGCAGTTCTTC	CASKQGNVNEQFF
TRBV7-2	.	14	TRBD1	TRBJ1-1	TGTGCCAGCAGCCAAACTCAGGGGGCTCTTGGGGCTTTCTTT	CASSQTQGALGAFF
TRBV15	once	16	TRBD1	TRBJ1-6	TGTGCCACCAGGGGGACAGGTAGCTCCTATAATTCACCCCTCCACTTT	CATRGTGSSYNSPLHF
TRBV19	.	15	.	TRBJ2-3	TGTGCCAGTAGTATAGCGTACTCTAGCACAGATACGCAGTATTTT	CASSIAYSSTDTQYF
TRBV4-1	once	16	TRBD1	TRBJ2-1	TGCGCCAGCAGCCACCCCGGCAGGGGGTCCTACAATGAGCAGTTCTTC	CASSHPGRGSYNEQFF
TRBV10-3	.	15	.	TRBJ2-1	TGTGCCATCGGAGCACAGGCTGCCAGGTACGATGAGCAGTTCTTC	CAIGAQAARYDEQFF
TRBV5-1	.	13	.	TRBJ2-7	TGCGCCAGCAGCTGGACAGACAACTACGAGCAGTACTTC	CASSWTDNYEQYF
TRBV10-3	.	14	.	TRBJ2-3	TGTGCCATCAACGGCGGGGTTAGCACAGATACGCAGTATTTT	CAINGGVSTDTQYF
TRBV27	.	16	TRBD1	TRBJ2-3	TGTGCCAGCAGTCTCGCCGGGACAGGGGGCGCAGATACGCAGTATTTT	CASSLAGTGGADTQYF
TRBV7-2	.	17	TRBD2	TRBJ2-3	TGTGCCAGCAGCTTATTTTCTAGCGGGAGTTGGACAGATACGCAGTATTTT	CASSLFSSGSWTDTQYF
TRBV19	.	14	.	TRBJ2-1	TGTGCCAGTAGTATTCCGGGGACTTTCGCTGAGCAGTTCTTC	CASSIPGTFAEQFF